Listed here is a single TCR beta chain. This sample was taken from a study of blood T cell repertoires in COVID-19. Study information: Both acute and convalescent COVID-19 samples were obtained from the United States, Italy and Spain. Sample material is recorded as cDNA or gDNA derived from T cells, B-cell-depleted T cells, or PBMCs.

In the source study's methods: Amplifying reference gene primers gave estimates of nucleated cell counts. The method was immunoSEQ multiplex PCR; TCRdb's version includes in-frame clones alone and lacks a portion of them. V, J and clone size reflect that table, while D and trimming were determined from the DNA. The data show some 83,000 clones, 65% to 90% seen once. This CDR3 comprises 16 residues. CDR1 SGDLS and CDR2 YYNGEE come from the germline V gene. V was clipped by 4 bases and J by 7 bases, with 18 bases between them. The J gene is TRBJ1-6, the V gene TRBV9; no definite D call. The TCR originated in a man older than 75 with acute or convalescent COVID-19. Sequencing was done on a sample of peripheral blood. CDR3 region: CASSRTREGSNSPLHF. CDR3 sequence (DNA): TGTGCCAGCAGCCGAACACGGGAGGGATCAAATTCACCCCTCCACTTT.